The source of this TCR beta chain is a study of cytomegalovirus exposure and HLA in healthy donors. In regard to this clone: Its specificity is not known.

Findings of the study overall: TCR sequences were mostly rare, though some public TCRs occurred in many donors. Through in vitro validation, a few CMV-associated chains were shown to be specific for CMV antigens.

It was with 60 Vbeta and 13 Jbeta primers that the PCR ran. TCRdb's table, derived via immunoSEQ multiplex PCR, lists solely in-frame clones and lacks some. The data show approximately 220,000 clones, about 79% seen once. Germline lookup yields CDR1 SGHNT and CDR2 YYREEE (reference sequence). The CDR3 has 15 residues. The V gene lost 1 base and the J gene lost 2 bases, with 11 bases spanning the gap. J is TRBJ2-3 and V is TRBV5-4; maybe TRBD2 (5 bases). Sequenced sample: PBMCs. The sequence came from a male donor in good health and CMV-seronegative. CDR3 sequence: CASSLPGLYTDTQYF. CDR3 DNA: TGTGCCAGCAGCTTGCCCGGACTTTACACAGATACGCAGTATTTT.